This T cell receptor (beta chain) was recorded in a study of blood T cell repertoires in COVID-19. Study-level background: In each case, the material was cDNA or gDNA derived from T cells, B-cell-depleted T cells, or PBMCs.

In the original workflow: Estimates of nucleated cell counts were drawn from the amplification of reference gene primers. This table comes from immunoSEQ multiplex PCR, and its TCRdb copy is limited to in-frame clones, with some not included. The DNA was the basis for D and trimming; V, J and clone size are from that table. The sample contains about 140,000 clones, roughly 79% of which appear only once. The CDR3 runs to 15 residues. Germline assignment: CDR1 SGHRS and CDR2 YFSETQ. V dropped 2 bases and J dropped 5; count of bases not matched to a gene: 4. Participant-given clinical history determined each cohort assignment.

This TCR was recovered from a woman in her fifties or sixties who had recovered from COVID-19. The sample consisted of PBMCs or T cells enriched from blood (not recorded which). The chain couples TRBV5-1 to TRBJ2-2, with 9 bases lining up with TRBD2. CDR3 sequence (DNA): TGCGCCAGCAGCTTTAGCGGGAGCGGGACCGGGGAGCTGTTTTTT. Protein: CASSFSGSGTGELFF. Drawing the rest from reference TRBV5-1 and TRBJ2-2, the complete variable domain is KAGVTQTPRYLIKTRGQQVTLSCSPISGHRSVSWYQQTPGQGLQFLFEYFSETQRNKGNFPGRFSGRQFSNSRSEMNVSTLELGDSALYLCASSFSGSGTGELFFGEGSRLTVL.